These 14 T cell receptor beta chains originate from one sample sequenced in a study of patients and donors after allogeneic stem cell transplantation (dated by TCRdb to about 2020). Libraries were built with RT-PCR. Instrument on record: NextSeq 550. Using fastp at Q25 and MiXCR, TCRdb reprocessed the public reads and kept productive beta chains. Rows with a matching CDR3 protein are joined into one entry that keeps the most common DNA and genes. Here the sample has about 96,000 distinct CDR3 sequences; about 44% occur a single time. The ten top clones hold more than 55% of the sample. The sequencing input was blood, either unsorted or a sorted T cell fraction (not recorded which). The receptors were gathered from a human donor who was either an allogeneic HSCT recipient or a stem cell or donor lymphocyte infusion donor (not recorded which). It is not recorded whose cells these are; they may come from a transplant donor.

The chain combines TRBV12-3 or TRBV12-4 with TRBJ1-5, with D perhaps TRBD1 (6 bases). The CDR3 is 15 amino acids. Trimming took 3 bases from V and 7 from J, leaving 16 bases between them. CDR3 DNA sequence: TGTGCCAGCAGTTTGGGGTACAGGGCTGGGCAGCCCCAGCATTTT. This encodes CASSLGYRAGQPQHF.

V is TRBV19 and J is TRBJ1-5; D is ambiguous. Germline V CDR1 and CDR2: LNHDA, SQIVND (reference sequence). Between the trimmed V and J ends, which lost 5 bases and 4 bases, there was a span of 12 bases. CDR3 length: 14 residues. The CDR3 here is CASSVSGGNQPQHF. CDR3 DNA: TGTGCCAGTAGTGTCTCTGGTGGGAATCAGCCCCAGCATTTT.

This clonotype has a handful of counts. The rearrangement links TRBV6-2 or TRBV6-3 to TRBJ1-5; 8 bases align to TRBD1. CDR1 is MNHEY, CDR2 SVGEGT, per germline. This CDR3 is 15 amino acids long. With V trimmed by 2 bases and J by 7 bases, 7 bases remained unmatched. The CDR3 DNA sequence: TGTGCCAGCAGTTACAAGAGCACAGGGGGACAGCCCCAGCATTTT. It translates to CASSYKSTGGQPQHF.

This chain joins TRBV12-3 or TRBV12-4 and TRBJ1-6; D is uncertain. Trimming took 4 bases from V and 14 from J, leaving 15 bases between them. The CDR3 is 13 residues long. CDR3 sequence (DNA): TGTGCCAGCAGTTCCCGGTGGGGTCTATCCCTCCACTTT. It codes for CASSSRWGLSLHF.

This rearrangement joins TRBV28 to TRBJ1-5; D call uncertain. The germline V and J ends were trimmed by 2 bases and 6 bases, with 11 bases remaining between them. CDR3 length: 14 amino acids. CDR1 is MDHEN, CDR2 SYDVKM, per germline. CDR3 protein: CASSLSGVSQPQHF. Written as DNA, the CDR3 is TGTGCCAGCAGTTTAAGCGGGGTGAGTCAGCCCCAGCATTTT.

This chain uses TRBV20-1 with TRBJ1-6; TRBD1 matches 8 bases. Germline loops: CDR1 DFQATT, CDR2 SNEGSKA (reference sequence). The CDR3 loop spans 16 amino acids. J gave up 8 bases and V 3 bases, and 12 bases lay outside the gene matches. CDR3 amino acids: CSASRSGQGIDSPLHF. The DNA of the CDR3 is TGCAGTGCTAGTCGATCTGGACAGGGCATCGATTCACCCCTCCACTTT.

The chain links TRBV20-1 to TRBJ1-3, with no clear D. V dropped 0 bases and J dropped 0 bases, with 12 bases sitting between them. Germline V CDR1 and CDR2: DFQATT, SNEGSKA (reference sequence). CDR3 length: 16 amino acids. Written as DNA, the CDR3 is TGCAGTGCTAGAGATATAGGGAGCAACTCTGGAAACACCATATATTTT. Translating it yields CSARDIGSNSGNTIYF.

V usage is TRBV28 and J usage is TRBJ2-5; 10 nucleotides match TRBD2. J lost 0 bases, V lost 5 bases, and 12 bases had no gene match. Germline-derived CDR1 and CDR2 are MDHEN and SYDVKM. The CDR3 has 18 amino acids. The CDR3 protein is CASSQRLAGKSYQETQYF. In DNA form, the CDR3 reads TGTGCCAGCAGTCAAAGACTAGCGGGCAAAAGTTACCAAGAGACCCAGTACTTC. The full variable domain, rest sourced from reference TRBV28 and TRBJ2-5, is DVKVTQSSRYLVKRTGEKVFLECVQDMDHENMFWYRQDPGLGLRLIYFSYDVKMKEKGDIPEGYSVSREKKERFSLILESASTNQTSMYLCASSQRLAGKSYQETQYFGPGTRLLVL.

This rearrangement joins TRBV12-3 or TRBV12-4 to TRBJ1-1; D call uncertain. V lost 3 bases and J 1 base, leaving 9 bases between the germline ends. This CDR3 is 14 amino acids long. This CDR3 reads CASSFRTANTEAFF. CDR3 bases: TGTGCCAGCAGTTTTCGGACCGCGAACACTGAAGCTTTCTTT.

In this sample, this clonotype turned up a few times. The rearrangement uses TRBV6-2 or TRBV6-3 and TRBJ2-7, with a possible D match to TRBD2 (5 bases). The CDR3 has 11 amino acids. The V gene lost 5 bases and the J gene lost 7 bases, with 9 bases spanning the gap. CDR1 MNHEY and CDR2 SVGEGT come from the germline V gene. The CDR3 reads CASSQPGEQYF. CDR3 DNA: TGTGCCAGCAGTCAGCCGGGGGAGCAGTACTTC.

The chain is built from TRBV20-1 and TRBJ1-3, with TRBD1 as a possible D gene (5 bases). V lost 0 bases to trimming and J lost 0 bases, with 9 bases between them. From germline, CDR1 is DFQATT and CDR2 SNEGSKA (reference sequence). The CDR3 length is 15 residues. CDR3 in amino acids: CSARDGGRSGNTIYF. In DNA form, the CDR3 reads TGCAGTGCTAGAGATGGGGGTCGCTCTGGAAACACCATATATTTT.

In this sample, this clonotype turned up once. The CDR3 protein is CSVDLAGPTDTQYF. In nucleotides, the CDR3 is TGCAGCGTTGACCTAGCGGGGCCCACAGATACGCAGTATTTT. V usage is TRBV29-1 and J usage is TRBJ2-3; 9 bases are shared with TRBD2. This CDR3 comprises 14 residues. Trimming removed 3 bases from V and 2 bases from J; junction bases left unmatched: 3. Germline lookup yields CDR1 SQVTM and CDR2 ANQGSEA.

CDR3 sequence: CASAPQVLGYQPQHF. The CDR3 nucleotides read TGTGCCAGCGCACCACAAGTTCTAGGATATCAGCCCCAGCATTTT. This chain uses TRBV6-2 or TRBV6-3 with TRBJ1-5; D gene unclear. Trimming stripped 8 bases from V and 5 bases from J, with 19 bases between. The CDR3 has 15 amino acids. Germline CDR1 is MNHEY and CDR2 is SVGEGT.

This clonotype was observed once. This chain joins TRBV29-1 and TRBJ2-3; the match to TRBD1 covers 8 bases. The V and J ends lost 5 bases and 6 bases, in that order; junction bases with no gene match: 10. CDR1 SQVTM and CDR2 ANQGSEA come from the germline V gene. This CDR3 contains 14 residues. The CDR3, as DNA: TGCAGCGTTCACCGGGACAGGACTACGGATACGCAGTATTTT. Amino acid sequence: CSVHRDRTTDTQYF.